This is a list of T cell receptor beta chains from one sample in a study of cytomegalovirus exposure and HLA in healthy donors. Assay used: immunoSEQ multiplex PCR; TCRdb lists only in-frame clones, some missing. The table has some 200,000 clones, 65% to 90% seen once; the top ten hold roughly 13%. Specimen: PBMCs. These receptors all stem from a woman in her twenties or thirties in good health and CMV-seropositive. CDR3s include the opening cysteine and the closing phenylalanine or tryptophan. Fields, in order: CDR3 DNA, CDR3 protein, V gene, clone size, D gene, J gene. A D gene is named only where the DNA matches it firmly. Clone sizes are given selectively: once, few, many, or a class where the clone is expanded.

TGTGCCAGCAGCTTCTTGGGGCAGATGAACACTGAAGCTTTCTTT	CASSFLGQMNTEAFF	TRBV5-4	NA	NA	TRBJ1-1
TGTGCCAGTAGCTCCAGGCGATCTTATGGCTACACCTTC	CASSSRRSYGYTF	TRBV19	NA	NA	TRBJ1-2
TGTGCCAGCAGTCTAGCGCTAGCAGCGCAGTTCTTC	CASSLALAAQFF	TRBV28	once	NA	TRBJ2-1
TGTGCCAGCAGTCTACCCCGGGGAACAGACTCCTACGAGCAGTACTTC	CASSLPRGTDSYEQYF	TRBV25-1	once	NA	TRBJ2-7
TGTGCCAGCAGTGGGGGCGTAAGGGGCACCGGGGAGCTGTTTTTT	CASSGGVRGTGELFF	TRBV2	NA	NA	TRBJ2-2
TGTGCCAGCAGCTCCGGAGGGACCCAGTACTTC	CASSSGGTQYF	TRBV5-6	NA	NA	TRBJ2-5
TGCGCCAGCAGCGTGAATCCGACAGTAACCTCTGGGGCCAACGTCCTGACTTTC	CASSVNPTVTSGANVLTF	TRBV5-1	NA	NA	TRBJ2-6
TGTGCTAGTGGCCCAACAGGGGTCGGGGAGCAGTACTTC	CASGPTGVGEQYF	TRBV12-5	NA	TRBD1	TRBJ2-7
TGTGCCACCAGCAGAGGTGGGCAAGTTAATCAGCCCCAGCATTTT	CATSRGGQVNQPQHF	TRBV15	NA	NA	TRBJ1-5
TGTGCCAGCAGTCGCAGGGTGGGGAATCAGCCCCAGCATTTT	CASSRRVGNQPQHF	TRBV6-5	few	NA	TRBJ1-5
TGCAGCTTTGGGCGAGCGGCCGGGGAGCTGTTTTTT	CSFGRAAGELFF	TRBV29-1	NA	NA	TRBJ2-2
TGTGCCAGCACCCCTAGCGGAGCCTCCTACGAGCAGTACTTC	CASTPSGASYEQYF	TRBV6-6	NA	TRBD2	TRBJ2-7
TGTGCCAGCATTACCTACCGGGACAGCCAAGCCTACGAGCAGTACTTC	CASITYRDSQAYEQYF	TRBV28	once	TRBD1	TRBJ2-7
TGCGCCAGCAGCCCCGAGGCCAACAGGGAGCCCCAGCATTTT	CASSPEANREPQHF	TRBV5-1	NA	NA	TRBJ1-5
TGTGCCAGCTCACCACAGCGACCCCAGTCTAATGAGCAGTTCTTC	CASSPQRPQSNEQFF	TRBV18	once	NA	TRBJ2-1
TGCGCCAGCAGCGTACAGGGAGGGGGTAACTATGGCTACACCTTC	CASSVQGGGNYGYTF	TRBV5-1	NA	NA	TRBJ1-2
TGTGCCAGCAGTTATGCGGGGAGTACAGATACGCAGTATTTT	CASSYAGSTDTQYF	TRBV27	NA	NA	TRBJ2-3
TGTGCCAGCAGAGCAGGACAGCCCTATGGCTACACCTTC	CASRAGQPYGYTF	TRBV6-5	NA	NA	TRBJ1-2
TGCGCCAGCAGCTTGGTGGTAGCGGGAGGGTACAATGAGCAGTTCTTC	CASSLVVAGGYNEQFF	TRBV5-1	NA	TRBD2	TRBJ2-1
TGTGCCAGCAGTTTATCCCCCCAAGTGGAGGCTTTCTTT	CASSLSPQVEAFF	TRBV27	NA	NA	TRBJ1-1
TGTGCCAGCAGCCAAGGCGGAGGGGAGCAGTTCTTC	CASSQGGGEQFF	TRBV14	NA	NA	TRBJ2-1
TGCAGCGTCCAAGGACAGGGTCGCTATGGCTACACCTTC	CSVQGQGRYGYTF	TRBV29-1	NA	TRBD1	TRBJ1-2
TGTGCCAGCAGCTTAGAAGCTCGTGGCTACACCTTC	CASSLEARGYTF	TRBV7-2	NA	NA	TRBJ1-2